This passage covers 16 T cell receptor beta chains from one sample sequenced in a study of regulatory T cells in long-lasting Graves disease. In building TCR beta libraries, iRepertoire HTBI primers were used together with Arm-PCR of CDR3 regions. In TCRdb, the multiplex PCR reads were re-called with MiXCR into one record per CDR3 protein. The sample lists 250,000 to 300,000 distinct CDR3 sequences, roughly a fifth occurring once. The time point here: persistent/refractory GD, antithyroid drugs over 5 years with positive TRAb. The TCR library was made from RNA extracted from PBMCs. The specimen was peripheral blood mononuclear cells (PBMCs), collected when the disease was refractory, from a patient treated with antithyroid drugs. The receptors originated from a female donor with Graves disease.

This clonotype was counted ten times or more. This chain uses TRBV12-3 or TRBV12-4 with TRBJ1-5; D call uncertain. The CDR3 length is 14 residues. Trimming took 3 bases from V and 6 from J, leaving 12 bases between them. The CDR3: CASSLSGGVQPQHF. CDR3 bases: TGTGCCAGCAGTTTGTCCGGAGGCGTTCAGCCCCAGCATTTT.

At least ten counts were recorded for this clonotype. The chain carries TRBV30 and TRBJ1-1, with D perhaps matching TRBD1 (5 bases). Trimming pared 3 bases from V and 5 bases from J, leaving 16 bases between. The CDR3 is made up of 14 amino acids. Germline assignment: CDR1 GTSNPN and CDR2 SVGIG (reference sequence). The CDR3 sequence: CAWSPGYRGTEAFF. CDR3 DNA sequence: TGTGCCTGGAGCCCAGGGTATCGAGGAACTGAAGCTTTCTTT.

The chain recombines TRBV10-3 with TRBJ1-1, with D possibly matching TRBD1 (5 bases). Germline CDR1 reads ENHRY; CDR2 reads SYGVKD. Trimming removed 0 bases at V and 5 bases at J, with 10 bases between. The CDR3 is 14 amino acids. CDR3 sequence reads: CAISESARETEAFF. The CDR3 DNA reads TGTGCCATCAGTGAGTCAGCCAGGGAAACTGAAGCTTTCTTT.

Only a few counts were recorded for this clonotype. The J gene is TRBJ2-7, the V gene TRBV5-1, with D unresolved. The length of the CDR3 is 14 residues. Germline loops: CDR1 SGHRS, CDR2 YFSETQ. Deletions cut 2 bases from V and 0 bases from J, with 9 bases between. CDR3 DNA sequence: TGCGCCAGCAGCTTACGGGTCAGCTCCTACGAGCAGTACTTC. Its protein is CASSLRVSSYEQYF.

This clonotype was detected a few times. This chain uses TRBV6-2 or TRBV6-3 with TRBJ1-5; 7 bases are a match to TRBD1. This CDR3 comprises 17 residues. With 1 base clipped from V and 1 base from J, the junction kept 7 bases outside the gene matches. Germline CDR1 and CDR2: MNHEY and SVGEGT. CDR3 amino acids: CASSYLGGRGSNQPQHF. CDR3 DNA: TGTGCCAGCAGTTACTTAGGGGGCCGTGGGAGCAATCAGCCCCAGCATTTT.

This clonotype occurred a few times. V usage is TRBV29-1 and J usage is TRBJ1-1; D is undetermined. This CDR3 spans 12 amino acids. The germline CDR1 and CDR2 sequences are SQVTM and ANQGSEA. The ends were cut back, 6 bases at V and 4 bases at J, with 12 bases in the middle. CDR3 amino acids: CSVRDQSTEAFF. CDR3 DNA sequence: TGCAGCGTCCGGGATCAGAGCACTGAAGCTTTCTTT.

The table lists this clonotype with a count of one. Sequence at one end of the junction differs from germline and may be a read error. The chain has TRBV11-1 and TRBJ2-5; D is possibly TRBD1 (6 bases). CDR3 size: 15 residues. The germline V gene has CDR1 SGHAT and CDR2 FQDESV (reference sequence). The CDR3 DNA is TGTGCCAGCAGCTTAAACCGGGACACACCAGTGACCCAGTGCTTC. Translation gives CASSLNRDTPVTQCF. The full variable domain, rest sourced from reference TRBV11-1 and TRBJ2-5, is EAEVAQSPRYKITEKSQAVAFWCDPISGHATLYWYRQILGQGPELLVQFQDESVVDDSQLPKDRFSAERLKGVDSTLKIQPAELGDSAMYLCASSLNRDTPVTQCFGPGTRLLVL.

This clonotype was detected only a few times. The chain is built from TRBV7-9 and TRBJ1-4, with D unresolved. With 5 bases removed from V and 3 bases from J, the gap between germline ends came to 10 bases. This CDR3 has 14 residues. CDR1 and CDR2 from the germline V gene are SEHNR and FQNEAQ (reference sequence). The CDR3 region is CASSTGFSNEKLFF. CDR3 bases: TGTGCCAGCAGCACTGGTTTTTCTAATGAAAAACTGTTTTTT.

There are a few counts of this clonotype. V gene TRBV2 combines with J gene TRBJ2-7; D possibly uses TRBD1 or TRBD2 (5 bases each). The germline CDR1 and CDR2 sequences are SNHLY and FYNNEI. CDR3 size: 13 residues. Trimming took 8 bases from V and 3 from J, leaving 14 bases between them. CDR3 nucleotides: TGTGCCAGCGACCGGGACGCCCTCTACGAGCAGTACTTC. It translates to CASDRDALYEQYF.

This clonotype has a count of ten or more. V is TRBV28 and J is TRBJ2-7, with 9 bases matching TRBD2. The V and J ends lost 6 bases and 4 bases, in that order; junction bases with no gene match: 7. This CDR3 contains 14 residues. Germline V lookup: CDR1 MDHEN, CDR2 SYDVKM. The CDR3 nucleotides are TGTGCCAGCAGCCTCGGGACTAGCTCTTACGAGCAGTACTTC. Protein: CASSLGTSSYEQYF.

In this sample, this clonotype turned up a few times. A read error may be the cause here, since a much bigger clone is one base away. This chain links TRBV7-2 with TRBJ2-2; TRBD2 matches 11 bases. The V and J ends lost 4 bases and 4 bases, in that order; junction bases with no gene match: 2. Germline-derived CDR1 and CDR2 are SGHTA and FQGNSA. This CDR3 is 15 amino acids long. CDR3 protein: CASSSLAGVTGELFF. In DNA, the CDR3 is TGTGCCAGCAGCTCACTAGCGGGAGTCACCGGGGAGCTGTTTTTT. Variable domain in full (rest from reference TRBV7-2 and TRBJ2-2): GAGVSQSPSNKVTEKGKDVELRCDPISGHTALYWYRQSLGQGLEFLIYFQGNSAPDKSGLPSDRFSAERTGGSVSTLTIQRTQQEDSAVYLCASSSLAGVTGELFFGEGSRLTVL.

This clonotype occurred a few times. J is TRBJ1-4 and V is TRBV18; D remains ambiguous. V was trimmed by 2 bases and J by 8 bases, leaving 12 bases between them. Per the germline V gene, CDR1 is KGHSH and CDR2 is LQKENI. The CDR3 consists of 14 residues. CDR3 in amino acids: CASSPSPRREKLFF. The CDR3 bases are TGTGCCAGCTCACCAAGCCCTCGACGGGAAAAACTGTTTTTT.

The chain employs TRBV19 and TRBJ2-2, with unresolved D. V shed 1 base and J shed 6 bases, with 9 bases lying between them. CDR3 length: 14 residues. The V gene's germline CDR1 is LNHDA and CDR2 SQIVND (reference sequence). CDR3 region: CASSIGQDAGELFF. The CDR3 DNA reads as TGTGCCAGTAGTATAGGTCAGGACGCCGGGGAGCTGTTTTTT.

This clonotype was counted a few times. The chain uses TRBV19 and TRBJ1-3; TRBD1 matches 9 bases. Germline CDR1 LNHDA, CDR2 SQIVND (reference sequence). The CDR3 contains 16 residues. V dropped 5 bases and J dropped 2; count of bases not matched to a gene: 7. CDR3 in DNA: TGTGCCAGTAGTCCGTGGACAGGGGAGGCTGGAAACACCATATATTTT. Translation gives CASSPWTGEAGNTIYF.

This clonotype was seen at least ten times. For the CDR3, the DNA is TGTGCCAGCAGCCCCCTAGGGGCTGAGTATGGCTACACCTTC. It yields the protein CASSPLGAEYGYTF. V is TRBV3-1 and J is TRBJ1-2; perhaps TRBD1 as D (5 bases). Germline loops: CDR1 LGHDT, CDR2 YNNKEL (reference sequence). The V and J ends lost 4 bases and 5 bases respectively, with 14 bases between them. This CDR3 contains 14 residues.

As to this clonotype: A far larger clone is one base from this, pointing to a likely read error. Lacking the conserved final phenylalanine or tryptophan, this CDR3 likely reflects a read error. CDR3 nucleotide sequence: TGTGCCAGCAGTCAGGAGCGCTATGGCTACACCGTC. Translated: CASSQERYGYTV. The rearrangement uses TRBV12-3 or TRBV12-4 and TRBJ1-2; D unresolved. CDR3 length: 12 residues. Trimming took off 5 bases at V and 4 bases at J, with 8 bases between the two ends.